The 27 T cell receptor beta chains given below trace back to one sample, sequenced in a study of CD8 T cell repertoires and HIV-1 epitope variants. TCRdb's copy holds only in-frame clones and misses some; the assay was immunoSEQ multiplex PCR. This sample has about 4,600 clones, with about 67% found just once. These receptors are not linked to any known antigen. The sample was cultured CD8+ T cells derived from PBMCs. Receptors originate from a male donor with HIV.

The rearrangement joins TRBV5-1 to TRBJ1-5; 9 positions agree with TRBD1. After removal of 3 bases from V and 4 bases from J, the junction contained 5 bases not matched to a gene. Germline V lookup: CDR1 SGHRS, CDR2 YFSETQ. The CDR3 is made up of 15 amino acids. The CDR3 region has the DNA TGCGCCAGCAGCTGGGGACAGGGAGGGAATCAGCCCCAGCATTTT. This codes for CASSWGQGGNQPQHF.

The chain combines TRBV11-3 with TRBJ1-1, with D hard to call. Germline lookup yields CDR1 SGHNT and CDR2 YENEEA. With 1 base removed from V and 7 bases from J, the gap between germline ends came to 10 bases. The length of the CDR3 is 13 residues. In nucleotides, the CDR3 is TGTGCCAGCAGCTTAGGCGGGGAGAATGAAGCTTTCTTT. This sequence encodes CASSLGGENEAFF.

V gene TRBV11-2 combines with J gene TRBJ2-2; D may correspond to TRBD1 or TRBD2 (5 bases each). The V end lost 5 bases, the J end lost 4 bases, and 14 bases lay between the germline ends. This CDR3 region has 15 residues. Germline V gene data show CDR1 as SGHAT and CDR2 as FQNNGV. CDR3 DNA: TGTGCCAGCAGCCCCGACGGGGCGAGCACCGGGGAGCTGTTTTTT. It translates to CASSPDGASTGELFF. Full variable domain (rest looked up from reference TRBV11-2 and TRBJ2-2): EAGVAQSPRYKIIEKRQSVAFWCNPISGHATLYWYQQILGQGPKLLIQFQNNGVVDDSQLPKDRFSAERLKGVDSTLKIQPAKLEDSAVYLCASSPDGASTGELFFGEGSRLTVL.

This rearrangement joins TRBV28 to TRBJ1-1; possible D gene TRBD1, 6 bases. The ends were cut back, 6 bases at V and 4 bases at J, with 27 bases in the middle. CDR1 and CDR2 from the germline V gene are MDHEN and SYDVKM. The CDR3 has 18 amino acids. The CDR3 here is CASRTYGGQLISSTEAFF. CDR3 nucleotides: TGTGCCAGCAGAACTTATGGAGGACAGTTAATATCTTCCACTGAAGCTTTCTTT.

The chain employs TRBV27 and TRBJ2-6; D is ambiguous. Trimming removed 10 bases at V and 0 bases at J, with 22 bases between. The CDR3 is 18 residues long. Germline V CDR1 and CDR2: MNHEY, SMNVEV (reference sequence). The CDR3 DNA is TGTGCCACCCAATCCACAACTACTGCGAACTCTGGGGCCAACGTCCTGACTTTC. This sequence encodes CATQSTTTANSGANVLTF.

The genes are TRBV28 and TRBJ2-7; TRBD2 matches at 7 bases. Trimming at V came to 2 bases and at J to 3 bases, leaving 7 bases not matched to a gene. The CDR3 is 15 residues long. Looked up from germline, CDR1 is MDHEN and CDR2 is SYDVKM. The CDR3 sequence: CASSLVLADYYEQYF. The CDR3 DNA sequence: TGTGCCAGCAGTTTAGTTCTAGCGGACTACTACGAGCAGTACTTC.

This clone was seen only a few times. The chain joins TRBV6-1 to TRBJ1-3; TRBD1 matches 8 bases. The CDR3 extends over 13 amino acids. Germline lookup yields CDR1 MNHNS and CDR2 SASEGT. The V segment lost 11 bases and the J segment 2 bases; nucleotides outside the gene matches: 5. As DNA, the CDR3 is TGTGCCGCCTTGACAGGGGCTGGAAACACCATATATTTT. This gives the protein CAALTGAGNTIYF.

The V and J genes are TRBV7-9 and TRBJ2-1; 7 positions agree with TRBD2. The V gene's germline CDR1 is SEHNR and CDR2 FQNEAQ (reference sequence). V was clipped by 3 bases and J by 3 bases; unmatched bases: 5. The CDR3 consists of 15 residues. The CDR3 nucleotides are TGTGCCAGCAGCTTGGCGGGAGTACACTACAATGAGCAGTTCTTC. Translation: CASSLAGVHYNEQFF.

This clone has a single count. CDR3 in amino acids: CASRLQSNTEAFF. Written as DNA, the CDR3 is TGTGCCAGCAGGCTACAGTCGAACACTGAAGCTTTCTTT. V usage is TRBV28 and J usage is TRBJ1-1; D is unclear. Germline CDR1 is MDHEN and CDR2 is SYDVKM. Trimming removed 6 bases from V and 1 base from J, with 9 bases in between. This CDR3 contains 13 residues. Drawing the rest from reference TRBV28 and TRBJ1-1, the complete variable domain is DVKVTQSSRYLVKRTGEKVFLECVQDMDHENMFWYRQDPGLGLRLIYFSYDVKMKEKGDIPEGYSVSREKKERFSLILESASTNQTSMYLCASRLQSNTEAFFGQGTRLTVV.

V is TRBV6-5 and J is TRBJ1-2; 8 bases fit TRBD1. CDR3 length: 15 amino acids. With 2 bases clipped from V and 4 bases from J, the junction kept 6 bases outside the gene matches. CDR1 is MNHEY and CDR2 is SVGAGI in the germline V gene. CDR3 amino acids: CASSYGAGGGYGYTF. DNA for the CDR3: TGTGCCAGCAGTTACGGGGCAGGGGGCGGCTATGGCTACACCTTC.

This clone qualifies as large. The V gene is TRBV28, the J gene TRBJ2-7; TRBD1 is a possible D gene (5 bases). Trimming removed 6 bases from V and 2 bases from J, with 17 bases in between. The CDR3 has 15 residues. The germline gives CDR1 MDHEN, CDR2 SYDVKM. The CDR3 sequence is CASSESIGQAYEQYF. CDR3 DNA: TGTGCCAGCAGCGAATCAATAGGACAAGCCTACGAGCAGTACTTC.

By share, this clone ranks as medium-sized (0.01 to 0.1%). The CDR3 DNA follows: TGTGCCAGCAGCCCCCGGGGGATGGGGGCATCGAGAACTGAAGCTTTCTTT. This codes for CASSPRGMGASRTEAFF. The rearrangement links TRBV7-9 to TRBJ1-1; possibly TRBD1 for D (6 bases). Trimming cost V 5 bases and J 5 bases, with 24 bases left between them. This CDR3 is 17 amino acids long. Germline V CDR1 and CDR2: SEHNR, FQNEAQ (reference sequence).

The chain couples TRBV28 to TRBJ1-5, with D possibly TRBD1 on 6 matching bases. Trimming removed 5 bases at V and 2 bases at J, with 10 bases between. The CDR3 has 14 amino acids. Germline V gene lookup returns CDR1 MDHEN and CDR2 SYDVKM. CDR3 DNA: TGTGCCAGCAGTATCAGGACAGGCAATCAGCCCCAGCATTTT. It yields the protein CASSIRTGNQPQHF.

This clone was seen only a few times. The V gene is TRBV5-8, the J gene TRBJ2-3; 10 bases align to TRBD2. Germline V lookup: CDR1 SGHTS, CDR2 YDEGEE. V gave up 4 bases and J gave up 3 bases; unmatched junction bases: 8. This CDR3 comprises 16 residues. The CDR3, as DNA: TGTGCCAGCAGCCCCACTAGCGGGAAAGATACAGATACGCAGTATTTT. It codes for CASSPTSGKDTDTQYF.

This clone was seen only a few times. The J gene is TRBJ1-6, the V gene TRBV5-4; D perhaps matches TRBD1 (6 bases). The V end was cut by 4 bases, the J end by 7 bases, with 12 bases between. The germline V gene encodes CDR1 SGHNT and CDR2 YYREEE (reference sequence). This CDR3 region has 14 residues. The CDR3 protein is CASSHREANSPLHF. For the CDR3, the DNA is TGTGCCAGCAGCCACAGGGAGGCCAATTCACCCCTCCACTTT.

This chain joins TRBV28 and TRBJ2-2; tentative D call: TRBD1 (6 bases). CDR1 and CDR2 from the germline V gene are MDHEN and SYDVKM. V was trimmed by 6 bases and J by 1 base, leaving 18 bases between them. The CDR3 extends over 17 amino acids. CDR3 sequence: CASSHLKGDVNTGELFF. The CDR3 coding sequence is TGTGCCAGCAGCCATCTTAAGGGGGATGTGAACACCGGGGAGCTGTTTTTT.

This chain connects TRBV7-9 to TRBJ2-3, with D possibly matching TRBD2 (6 bases). CDR1 SEHNR and CDR2 FQNEAQ come from the germline V gene (reference sequence). The length of the CDR3 is 13 residues. Trimming took 6 bases from V and 2 from J, leaving 9 bases between them. In DNA, the CDR3 is TGTGCCAGCAGTCGGGAGCTCACAGATACGCAGTATTTT. Translating gives CASSRELTDTQYF.

The chain joins TRBV6-1 to TRBJ1-1, with D possibly matching TRBD1 (6 bases). Germline-derived CDR1 and CDR2 are MNHNS and SASEGT. Trimming removed 0 bases at V and 5 bases at J, with 19 bases between. This CDR3 region has 17 residues. The CDR3, as DNA: TGTGCCAGCAGTGAAGCTATGGGGGGCGAGATAGGAACTGAAGCTTTCTTT. Amino acids: CASSEAMGGEIGTEAFF.

The chain has TRBV28 and TRBJ2-4; D is possibly TRBD1 or TRBD2 (5 bases each). V lost 4 bases and J 9 bases, leaving 19 bases between the germline ends. CDR1 is MDHEN and CDR2 is SYDVKM in the germline V gene. The CDR3 length is 15 residues. CDR3 coding DNA: TGTGCCAGCAGTTCCGGGACCCCTGATGTGGGCATTCAGTACTTC. Translating it yields CASSSGTPDVGIQYF.

The genes are TRBV4-3 and TRBJ1-3, with D tentatively TRBD1 (5 bases). CDR3 length equals 17 residues. Germline-derived CDR1 and CDR2 are LGHNA and YSLEER. The V gene lost 0 bases and the J gene lost 3 bases, with 15 bases spanning the gap. The CDR3 region has the DNA TGCGCCAGCAGCCAAGATGTGGCAGGGATGTTTGGAAACACCATATATTTT. Encoded protein: CASSQDVAGMFGNTIYF.

The chain links TRBV5-4 to TRBJ2-7, with a weak D call TRBD1 (5 bases). This CDR3 is 14 amino acids long. CDR1 is SGHNT, CDR2 YYREEE, per germline (reference sequence). Trimming pared 4 bases from V and 2 bases from J, leaving 13 bases between. The CDR3 spells CASSDSTVTYEQYF. In DNA, the CDR3 is TGTGCCAGCAGCGACTCGACAGTTACCTACGAGCAGTACTTC.

The gene calls are TRBV28 and TRBJ2-7; either TRBD1 or TRBD2 may fit D (5 bases each). The CDR3 is 14 amino acids. Between the trimmed V and J ends, which lost 0 bases and 4 bases, there was a span of 10 bases. Germline CDR1 MDHEN, CDR2 SYDVKM. The CDR3 here is CASSLWGRLYEQYF. The DNA for the CDR3 is TGTGCCAGCAGTTTATGGGGACGACTTTACGAGCAGTACTTC.

CDR3 coding DNA: TGTGCCAGCAGCCTAAGGACAGGGAATCAGCCCCAGCATTTT. This codes for CASSLRTGNQPQHF. The V gene is TRBV5-6, the J gene TRBJ1-5; the match to TRBD1 covers 8 bases. This CDR3 is 14 amino acids long. Germline CDR1 SGHDT, CDR2 YYEEEE. V lost 4 bases and J lost 4; bases outside the gene matches: 4.

The V and J genes are TRBV6-5 and TRBJ2-1; TRBD2 matches 7 bases. V lost 2 bases to trimming and J lost 7 bases; unmatched junction nucleotides: 11. CDR1 and CDR2 from the germline V gene are MNHEY and SVGAGI. This CDR3 comprises 16 residues. DNA for the CDR3: TGTGCCAGCAGTTACACCCCGAGCGGGGCTAAGAATGAGCAGTTCTTC. Translation gives CASSYTPSGAKNEQFF.

This chain links TRBV27 with TRBJ1-1; the match to TRBD1 covers 10 bases. J was trimmed by 4 bases and V by 4 bases; bases with no gene match: 12. Germline values: CDR1 MNHEY, CDR2 SMNVEV (reference sequence). The CDR3 has 17 amino acids. The CDR3 protein is CASSSPGTGVISTEAFF. The CDR3 region has the DNA TGTGCCAGCAGTTCCCCCGGGACAGGGGTGATTTCCACTGAAGCTTTCTTT.

The chain has TRBV9 and TRBJ2-5; 11 bases agree with TRBD2. The CDR3 has 15 amino acids. Germline V CDR1 and CDR2: SGDLS, YYNGEE. V lost 3 bases, J lost 5 bases, and 6 bases stayed unmatched. CDR3 nucleotides: TGTGCCAGCAGCGAGGGGACTAGCGGACTCGAGACCCAGTACTTC. It specifies CASSEGTSGLETQYF. The full variable domain, with the rest looked up from reference TRBV9 and TRBJ2-5, is DSGVTQTPKHLITATGQRVTLRCSPRSGDLSVYWYQQSLDQGLQFLIQYYNGEERAKGNILERFSAQQFPDLHSELNLSSLELGDSALYFCASSEGTSGLETQYFGPGTRLLVL.

The CDR3 nucleotides are TGTGCCAGTAGTGATTACGGGGCTCTGAACACTGAAGCTTTCTTT. This sequence encodes CASSDYGALNTEAFF. The V and J genes are TRBV19 and TRBJ1-1, with a weak D call TRBD1 (5 bases). CDR1 and CDR2 from the germline V gene are LNHDA and SQIVND (reference sequence). This CDR3 is built from 15 residues. Trimming removed 5 bases from V and 0 bases from J, with 13 bases in between.